This TCR beta chain derives from a study of cytomegalovirus exposure and HLA in healthy donors. Germline V lookup: CDR1 MNHNS, CDR2 SASEGT. Trimming at V came to 8 bases and at J to 1 base, leaving 10 bases not matched to a gene. This CDR3 has 15 residues. Researchers ran the PCR with 60 Vbeta and 13 Jbeta primers. This table comes from immunoSEQ multiplex PCR, and its TCRdb copy is limited to in-frame clones, with some not included. This table has roughly 190,000 clones, about nine tenths appearing once. The sample consisted of PBMCs. This clonotype was sampled from a boy aged 2 to 10 in good health and CMV-seronegative. The J gene is TRBJ2-7, the V gene TRBV6-1; 8 bases are a match to TRBD2. CDR3 bases: TGTGCCAGCGAACGGAGCGGGAGCGCGTCCTACGAGCAGTACTTC. This translates into CASERSGSASYEQYF.